Each of the 25 T cell receptor beta chains below was sequenced from the same sample in a study of T cells in Graves' hyperthyroidism and ophthalmopathy. Researchers took RNA transcripts and amplified the TCR beta CDR3 regions from them. HTBI primers were employed in a first-round RT-PCR of the TCR CDR3. MiXCR, applied by TCRdb to the multiplex PCR reads, yields one record per CDR3 protein. The sample holds approximately 600,000 distinct CDR3 sequences, 20% to 25% seen once. Sample: blood. All receptors come from a man younger than 40 with Graves' ophthalmopathy.

The chain employs TRBV4-2 and TRBJ1-6; D is undetermined. This CDR3 spans 14 amino acids. Germline V CDR1 and CDR2: LGHNA, YNFKEQ. Trimming cost V 0 bases and J 7 bases, with 7 bases left between them. CDR3 nucleotides: TGTGCCAGCAGCCAAGACTGGGTCAATTCACCCCTCCACTTT. Encoded protein: CASSQDWVNSPLHF.

This clonotype was detected only a few times. V gene TRBV3-1 combines with J gene TRBJ1-5, with TRBD1 identical over 8 bases. The germline CDR1 and CDR2 sequences are LGHDT and YNNKEL (reference sequence). V lost 0 bases to trimming and J lost 3 bases; unmatched junction nucleotides: 7. The CDR3 runs 17 residues. CDR3 nucleotides: TGTGCCAGCAGCCAAGAGTGGTCAGGGGGCCCCAATCAGCCCCAGCATTTT. It codes for CASSQEWSGGPNQPQHF.

The chain carries TRBV29-1 and TRBJ2-2; perhaps TRBD2 as D (6 bases). The germline gives CDR1 SQVTM, CDR2 ANQGSEA. The V end lost 4 bases, the J end lost 2 bases, and 11 bases lay between the germline ends. The CDR3 contains 14 residues. The CDR3 DNA reads TGCAGCGTTGGGCGGGGCAGAAACACCGGGGAGCTGTTTTTT. It specifies CSVGRGRNTGELFF.

The chain uses TRBV20-1 and TRBJ1-5, with D hard to call. V was cut by 3 bases and J by 4 bases, with 13 bases left in between. CDR3 size: 14 residues. In germline, CDR1 is DFQATT, CDR2 SNEGSKA (reference sequence). CDR3 protein: CSASRWGENQPQHF. The CDR3 DNA is TGCAGTGCTAGCCGTTGGGGAGAGAATCAGCCCCAGCATTTT.

Worth noting for this clonotype: This could be a read error, since a much larger clone is one nucleotide away. The chain uses TRBV6-1 and TRBJ1-5, with D unclear. CDR1 is MNHNS and CDR2 is SASEGT in the germline V gene. This CDR3 contains 16 residues. CDR3 in DNA: TGTGCCAGCGGTGAAGCTCGTACAGTTAGCAATCAGCCCCAGCATTTT. Translated: CASGEARTVSNQPQHF.

This clonotype was recorded a few times. This rearrangement joins TRBV6-1 to TRBJ1-5; D is ambiguous. Trimming pared 5 bases from V and 0 bases from J, leaving 17 bases between. The CDR3 is made up of 17 amino acids. Germline CDR1 is MNHNS and CDR2 is SASEGT. CDR3 sequence reads: CASSPKVGTYSNQPQHF. The CDR3, as DNA: TGTGCCAGCAGTCCTAAGGTGGGCACTTATAGCAATCAGCCCCAGCATTTT.

About this clonotype itself: Compared with germline, one end of the junction differs, possibly owing to a read error. The chain recombines TRBV4-2 with TRBJ2-7; TRBD2 matches at 9 bases. The CDR3 covers 17 residues. Germline-derived CDR1 and CDR2 are LGHNA and YNFKEQ. The DNA of the CDR3 is TGTGCCAGCAGCCAAGATATAAGTAGCGGGGGTAGGTACGAGCGGTACTTC. Its protein product is CASSQDISSGGRYERYF.

This clonotype was observed at least ten times. V is TRBV12-3 or TRBV12-4 and J is TRBJ2-7, with D possibly being TRBD2 (5 bases). The CDR3 has 16 residues. Trimming left V 3 bases short and J 5 bases short, with 20 bases between. DNA for the CDR3: TGTGCCAGCAGTTTTATCGGAAGCGGAGTAAACAACGAGCAGTACTTC. It specifies CASSFIGSGVNNEQYF.

V gene TRBV20-1 combines with J gene TRBJ2-2; D is unclear. The CDR3 loop spans 15 amino acids. Germline CDR1 is DFQATT and CDR2 is SNEGSKA (reference sequence). V was pared by 0 bases and J by 1 base, with 9 bases between. In nucleotides, the CDR3 is TGCAGTGCTAGAGACTTGTGGGGGAACACCGGGGAGCTGTTTTTT. It specifies CSARDLWGNTGELFF.

This sequence joins TRBV6-5 and TRBJ1-1; D gene ambiguous. Trimming took 2 bases from V and 0 from J, leaving 10 bases between them. The CDR3 is 15 residues long. Germline V gene lookup returns CDR1 MNHEY and CDR2 SVGAGI. Here the CDR3 reads CASSYHRLLNTEAFF. The DNA of the CDR3 is TGTGCCAGCAGTTACCACAGACTTCTGAACACTGAAGCTTTCTTT.

This clonotype came up many times. Here the CDR3 reads CASSPRDIGSSISDTQYF. The CDR3 nucleotides read TGTGCCAGCAGCCCCAGAGATATTGGGAGCTCTATTTCAGATACGCAGTATTTT. The chain employs TRBV7-8 and TRBJ2-3; TRBD2 is a possible D gene (5 bases). This CDR3 comprises 18 residues. The germline gives CDR1 SGHVS, CDR2 FQNEAQ. The germline V and J ends were trimmed by 5 bases and 4 bases, with 25 bases remaining between them.

This clonotype was recorded at least ten times. V gene TRBV27 combines with J gene TRBJ1-2, with D perhaps TRBD1 (6 bases). V lost 4 bases, J lost 4 bases, and 10 bases lay in between. Germline V gene data show CDR1 as MNHEY and CDR2 as SMNVEV (reference sequence). The CDR3 is made up of 13 amino acids. For the CDR3, the DNA is TGTGCCAGCAGTTCCAGGGGTTCCTATGGCTACACCTTC. This encodes CASSSRGSYGYTF.

Concerning this clonotype: The limits of the CDR3 on the DNA are not certain, so only TCRdb's listed CDR3 is given. The rearrangement links TRBV2 to TRBJ2-2; the DNA was not compared with TRBD1, the D call given in the table. CDR1 is SNHLY and CDR2 is FYNNEI in the germline V gene. The CDR3 has 16 amino acids, counting both end residues. CDR3 region: CASGSFGPGYTGELFF.

This rearrangement joins TRBV5-1 to TRBJ1-2; D is possibly TRBD1 (5 bases). The CDR3 is 15 amino acids. V gave up 1 base and J gave up 0 bases, with 10 bases separating them. Germline V gene data show CDR1 as SGHRS and CDR2 as YFSETQ. CDR3 loop: CASSLSGPANYGYTF. In DNA form, the CDR3 reads TGCGCCAGCAGCTTGTCAGGGCCTGCTAACTATGGCTACACCTTC.

This clonotype was seen only a few times. The chain recombines TRBV18 with TRBJ1-1, with D possibly TRBD1 on 5 matching bases. Germline values: CDR1 KGHSH, CDR2 LQKENI. The CDR3 loop spans 13 amino acids. Trimming cost V 9 bases and J 1 base, with 12 bases left between them. The CDR3 sequence is CASQPGGNTEAFF. The CDR3 DNA follows: TGTGCCAGTCAACCGGGGGGGAACACTGAAGCTTTCTTT.

This clonotype was picked up many times. V and J are TRBV20-1 and TRBJ2-7, with 13 positions matching TRBD2. The V segment lost 6 bases and the J segment 0 bases; nucleotides outside the gene matches: 8. CDR1 is DFQATT, CDR2 SNEGSKA, per germline (reference sequence). The CDR3 runs 16 residues. CDR3 sequence: CSATGTSGTRSYEQYF. The CDR3 DNA sequence: TGCAGTGCGACCGGGACTAGCGGGACCCGCTCCTACGAGCAGTACTTC.

The gene calls are TRBV7-3 and TRBJ2-2, with D tentatively TRBD2 (5 bases). The CDR3 consists of 14 residues. V lost 2 bases, J lost 5 bases, and 9 bases lay in between. The germline V gene encodes CDR1 SGHTA and CDR2 FQGTGA. The CDR3 sequence: CASSLGLGTGELFF. As DNA, the CDR3 is TGTGCCAGCAGCTTAGGACTGGGAACCGGGGAGCTGTTTTTT.

This chain links TRBV4-1 with TRBJ1-1; D is uncertain. Trimming took 2 bases from V and 7 from J, leaving 14 bases between them. CDR1 MGHRA and CDR2 YSYEKL come from the germline V gene. CDR3 length equals 14 residues. The CDR3 nucleotides are TGCGCCAGCAGCCAAAGAGGAGGACTTGGTGAAGCTTTCTTT. Translating it yields CASSQRGGLGEAFF.

This clonotype was recorded at least ten times. The V gene is TRBV5-1, the J gene TRBJ2-3; 11 bases map to TRBD2. Germline V gene sequence: CDR1 SGHRS, CDR2 YFSETQ. V trimming: 4 bases; J trimming: 6 bases; junction bases outside the gene matches: 10. The CDR3 consists of 16 residues. CDR3 DNA: TGCGCCAGCAGCCCACAGACTAGCGGGAATTGGGATACGCAGTATTTT. Translating it yields CASSPQTSGNWDTQYF.

The chain has TRBV5-5 and TRBJ1-3; D is uncertain. The V gene's germline CDR1 is SGHKS and CDR2 YYEKEE (reference sequence). The CDR3 covers 15 residues. V was cut by 4 bases and J by 4 bases, with 15 bases left in between. CDR3 bases: TGTGCCAGCAGCGGTGGCCCGGGGATGGGAAACACCATATATTTT. Its translation is CASSGGPGMGNTIYF.

This clonotype has only a few counts. V usage is TRBV27 and J usage is TRBJ2-7; TRBD1 matches at 8 bases. CDR3 length: 14 amino acids. V lost 7 bases and J lost 0; bases outside the gene matches: 5. Germline V CDR1 and CDR2: MNHEY, SMNVEV (reference sequence). CDR3: CASISTGASYEQYF. CDR3 coding DNA: TGTGCCAGCATCTCGACAGGGGCCTCCTACGAGCAGTACTTC.

This clonotype was counted at least ten times. The chain is built from TRBV28 and TRBJ2-1; TRBD1 might be the D (6 bases). Germline-derived CDR1 and CDR2 are MDHEN and SYDVKM. The CDR3 totals 14 residues. V was trimmed by 8 bases and J by 7 bases, leaving 18 bases between them. In DNA form, the CDR3 reads TGTGCCAGCCTTGGGGGCAGCGCTGCTAATGAGCAGTTCTTC. Amino acid sequence: CASLGGSAANEQFF.

There are many counts of this clonotype. The chain combines TRBV18 with TRBJ2-7; D may be TRBD2 (6 bases). CDR1 and CDR2 from the germline V gene are KGHSH and LQKENI. Trimming cost V 3 bases and J 5 bases, with 17 bases left between them. There are 15 residues in the CDR3. CDR3 sequence reads: CASSPRGGNGDEQYF. The CDR3 DNA reads as TGTGCCAGCTCACCTCGGGGCGGGAATGGCGACGAGCAGTACTTC.

This clonotype has at least ten counts. V usage is TRBV28 and J usage is TRBJ1-1; 7 bases line up with TRBD1. After removal of 5 bases from V and 0 bases from J, the junction contained 6 bases not matched to a gene. Germline lookup yields CDR1 MDHEN and CDR2 SYDVKM. The CDR3 consists of 15 residues. CDR3 sequence reads: CASSPPTGLNTEAFF. CDR3 sequence (DNA): TGTGCCAGCAGTCCCCCGACAGGGCTGAACACTGAAGCTTTCTTT.

This clonotype was observed a handful of times. V gene TRBV28 combines with J gene TRBJ2-1; unclear D gene. The CDR3 covers 13 residues. From germline, CDR1 is MDHEN and CDR2 SYDVKM. Trimming took 2 bases from V and 13 from J, leaving 15 bases between them. CDR3 bases: TGTGCCAGCAGTTTAACTGCCAAACGGAGTCAGTTCTTC. It is translated as CASSLTAKRSQFF.